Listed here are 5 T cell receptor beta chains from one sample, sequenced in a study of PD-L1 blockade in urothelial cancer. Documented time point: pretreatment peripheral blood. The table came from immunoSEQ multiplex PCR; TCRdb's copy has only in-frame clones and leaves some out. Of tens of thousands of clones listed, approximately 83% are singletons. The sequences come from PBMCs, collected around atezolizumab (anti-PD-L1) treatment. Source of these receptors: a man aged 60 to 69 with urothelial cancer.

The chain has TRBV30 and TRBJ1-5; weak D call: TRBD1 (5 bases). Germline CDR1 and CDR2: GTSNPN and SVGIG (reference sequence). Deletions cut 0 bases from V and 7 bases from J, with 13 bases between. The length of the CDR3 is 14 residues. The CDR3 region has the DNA TGTGCCTGGAGTGTAGGGGTGGGGGGGCAGCCCCAGCATTTT. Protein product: CAWSVGVGGQPQHF.

The CDR3 sequence: CASRLGLAGVRTGELFF. CDR3 in DNA: TGTGCCAGCAGACTTGGACTAGCGGGGGTTCGCACCGGGGAGCTGTTTTTT. J is TRBJ2-2 and V is TRBV27, with 13 nucleotides matching TRBD2. Germline V gives CDR1 MNHEY, CDR2 SMNVEV (reference sequence). This CDR3 region has 17 residues. V trimming: 6 bases; J trimming: 4 bases; junction bases outside the gene matches: 8.

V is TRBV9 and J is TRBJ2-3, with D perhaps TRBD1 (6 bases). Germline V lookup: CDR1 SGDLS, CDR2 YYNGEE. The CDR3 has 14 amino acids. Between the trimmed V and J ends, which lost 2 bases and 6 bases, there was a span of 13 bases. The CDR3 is CASSVILTGDTQYF. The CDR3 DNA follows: TGTGCCAGCAGCGTCATCCTCACAGGGGATACGCAGTATTTT.

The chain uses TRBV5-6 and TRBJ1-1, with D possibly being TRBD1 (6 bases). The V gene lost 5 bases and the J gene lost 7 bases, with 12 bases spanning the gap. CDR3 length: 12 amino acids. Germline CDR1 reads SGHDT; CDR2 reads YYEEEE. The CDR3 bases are TGTGCCAGCAGGATGGGACACGGTGAAGCTTTCTTT. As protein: CASRMGHGEAFF.

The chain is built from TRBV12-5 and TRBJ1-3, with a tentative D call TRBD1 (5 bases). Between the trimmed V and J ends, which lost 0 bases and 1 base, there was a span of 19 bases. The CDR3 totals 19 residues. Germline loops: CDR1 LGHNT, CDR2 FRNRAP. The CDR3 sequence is CASGLVLEGLSQSGNTIYF. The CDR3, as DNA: TGTGCTAGTGGTTTGGTACTGGAGGGGCTTAGTCAGTCTGGAAACACCATATATTTT.